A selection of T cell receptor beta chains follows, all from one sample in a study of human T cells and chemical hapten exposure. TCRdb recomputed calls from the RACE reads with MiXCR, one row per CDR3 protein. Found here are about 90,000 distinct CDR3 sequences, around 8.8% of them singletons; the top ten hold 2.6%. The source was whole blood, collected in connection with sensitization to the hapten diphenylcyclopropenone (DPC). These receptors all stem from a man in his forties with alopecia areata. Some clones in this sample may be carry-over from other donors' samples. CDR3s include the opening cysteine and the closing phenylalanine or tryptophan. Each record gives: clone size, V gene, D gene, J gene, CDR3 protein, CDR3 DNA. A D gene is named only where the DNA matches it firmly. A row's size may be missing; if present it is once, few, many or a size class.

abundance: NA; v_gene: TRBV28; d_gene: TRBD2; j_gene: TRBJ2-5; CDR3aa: CASSSTTPGLAESGGTQYF; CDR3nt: TGTGCCAGCAGTTCGACCACCCCGGGACTAGCGGAGTCGGGGGGGACCCAGTACTTC
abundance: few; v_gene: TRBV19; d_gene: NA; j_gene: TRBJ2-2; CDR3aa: CASSIRDPEDELFF; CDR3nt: TGTGCCAGTAGTATCCGGGACCCCGAGGATGAGCTGTTTTTT
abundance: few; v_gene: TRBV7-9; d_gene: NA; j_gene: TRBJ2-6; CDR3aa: CASPRAGANVLTF; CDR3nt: TGTGCCAGCCCCCGGGCCGGGGCCAACGTCCTGACTTTC
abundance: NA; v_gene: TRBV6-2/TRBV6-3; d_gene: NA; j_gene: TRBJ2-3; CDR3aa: CASSYSNSGADTQYF; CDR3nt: TGTGCCAGCAGTTACTCGAATTCGGGAGCAGATACGCAGTATTTT
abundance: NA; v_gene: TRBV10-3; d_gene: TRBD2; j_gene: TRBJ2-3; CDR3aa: CAISGLLASPTDTQYF; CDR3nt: TGTGCCATCAGTGGGTTACTAGCGTCACCCACAGATACGCAGTATTTT
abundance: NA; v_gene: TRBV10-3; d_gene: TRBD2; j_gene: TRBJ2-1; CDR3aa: CAISARTSGVSYNEQFF; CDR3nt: TGTGCCATCAGTGCCCGGACTAGCGGGGTCTCCTACAATGAGCAGTTCTTC
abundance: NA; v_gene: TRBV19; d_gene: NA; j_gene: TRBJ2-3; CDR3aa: CASSGRRADTQYF; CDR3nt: TGTGCCAGTAGTGGCCGCAGGGCAGATACGCAGTATTTT
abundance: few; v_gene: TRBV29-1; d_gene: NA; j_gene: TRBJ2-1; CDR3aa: CSVPAYNEQFF; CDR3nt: TGCAGCGTTCCCGCCTACAATGAGCAGTTCTTC
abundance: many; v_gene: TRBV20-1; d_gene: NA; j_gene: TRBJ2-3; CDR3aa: CSANYVVGDTQYF; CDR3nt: TGCAGTGCTAATTACGTAGTTGGGGATACGCAGTATTTT
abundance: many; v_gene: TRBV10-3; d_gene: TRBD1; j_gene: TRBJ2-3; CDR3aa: CAITGTAESDTQYF; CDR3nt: TGTGCCATAACAGGGACAGCTGAATCAGATACGCAGTATTTT
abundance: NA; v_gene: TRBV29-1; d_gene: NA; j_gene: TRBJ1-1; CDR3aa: CSVEEQDYTEAFF; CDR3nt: TGCAGCGTTGAAGAGCAGGACTACACTGAAGCTTTCTTT
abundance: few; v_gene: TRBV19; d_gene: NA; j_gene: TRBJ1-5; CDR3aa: CASSIIEGIRNQPQHF; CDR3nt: TGTGCCAGTAGTATTATAGAGGGGATACGCAATCAGCCCCAGCATTTT
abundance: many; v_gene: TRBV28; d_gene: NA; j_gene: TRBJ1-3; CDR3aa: CASTPGQSSGNTIYF; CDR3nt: TGTGCCAGCACCCCCGGCCAGAGCTCTGGAAACACCATATATTTT
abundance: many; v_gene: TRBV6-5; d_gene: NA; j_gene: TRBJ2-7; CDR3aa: CASSPLRAPRSYEQYF; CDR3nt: TGTGCCAGCAGCCCCTTGAGGGCACCCAGGTCCTACGAGCAGTACTTC
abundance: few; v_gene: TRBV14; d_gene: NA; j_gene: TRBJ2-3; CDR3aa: CASSQDPGQSTDTQYF; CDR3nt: TGTGCCAGCAGCCAAGATCCGGGACAAAGCACAGATACGCAGTATTTT
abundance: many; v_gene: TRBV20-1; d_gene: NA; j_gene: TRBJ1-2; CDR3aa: CSARHRDGYGYTF; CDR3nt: TGCAGTGCGAGACACAGGGACGGCTATGGCTACACCTTC
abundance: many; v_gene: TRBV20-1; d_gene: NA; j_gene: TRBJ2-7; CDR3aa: CSGERATPEQYF; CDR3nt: TGCAGTGGGGAGCGGGCCACCCCCGAGCAGTACTTC
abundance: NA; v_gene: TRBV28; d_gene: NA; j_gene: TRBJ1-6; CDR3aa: CASSSGTSSPLHF; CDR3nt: TGTGCCAGCAGTTCTGGGACTTCTTCACCCCTCCACTTT
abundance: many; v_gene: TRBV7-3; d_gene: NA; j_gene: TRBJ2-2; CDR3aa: CASSFSRNTGELFF; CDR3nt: TGTGCCAGCAGCTTTTCCAGGAACACCGGGGAGCTGTTTTTT
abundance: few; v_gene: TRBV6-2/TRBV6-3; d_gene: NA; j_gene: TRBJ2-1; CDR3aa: CASSYNLEYNEQFF; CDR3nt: TGTGCCAGCAGTTACAACCTCGAATACAATGAGCAGTTCTTC
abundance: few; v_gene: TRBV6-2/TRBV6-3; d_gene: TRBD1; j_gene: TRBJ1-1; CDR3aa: CASRTGRNTEAFF; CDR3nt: TGTGCCAGCAGGACAGGGCGGAACACTGAAGCTTTCTTT
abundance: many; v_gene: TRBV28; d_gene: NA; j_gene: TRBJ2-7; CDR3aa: CASSSTGTTSYEQYF; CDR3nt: TGTGCCAGCAGTTCCACAGGGACCACCTCCTACGAGCAGTACTTC
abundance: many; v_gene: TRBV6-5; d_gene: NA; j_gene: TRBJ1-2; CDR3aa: CASTRLGRAGNYGYTF; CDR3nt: TGTGCCAGCACCAGACTGGGCAGGGCAGGGAACTATGGCTACACCTTC
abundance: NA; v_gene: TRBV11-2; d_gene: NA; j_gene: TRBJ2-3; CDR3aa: CASSLELHTQYF; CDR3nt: TGTGCCAGCAGCTTAGAACTACATACGCAGTATTTT
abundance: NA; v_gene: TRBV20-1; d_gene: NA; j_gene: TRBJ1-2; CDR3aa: CSARDHLLQGSNYGYTF; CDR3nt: TGCAGTGCCCGCGACCATTTATTACAGGGATCTAACTATGGCTACACCTTC
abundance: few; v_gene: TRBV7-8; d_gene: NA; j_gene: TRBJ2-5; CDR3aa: CASSLYSIQETQYF; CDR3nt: TGTGCCAGCAGCCTTTACAGTATCCAAGAGACCCAGTACTTC
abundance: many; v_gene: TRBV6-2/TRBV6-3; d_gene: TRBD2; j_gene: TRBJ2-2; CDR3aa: CASRTGTSGSVGELFF; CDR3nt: TGTGCCAGCAGAACAGGGACTAGCGGGAGTGTCGGGGAGCTGTTTTTT
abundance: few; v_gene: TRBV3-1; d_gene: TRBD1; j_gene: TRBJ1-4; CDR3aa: CASSPHAVISTGGNEKLFF; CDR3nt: TGTGCCAGCAGCCCTCATGCAGTGATTTCGACAGGGGGCAATGAAAAACTGTTTTTT
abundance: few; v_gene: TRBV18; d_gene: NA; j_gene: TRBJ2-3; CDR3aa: CASSPLSPGVHSTDTQYF; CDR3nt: TGTGCCAGCTCACCACTGTCCCCCGGGGTCCATAGCACAGATACGCAGTATTTT
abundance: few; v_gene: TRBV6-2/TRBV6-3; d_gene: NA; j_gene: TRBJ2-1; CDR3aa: CASSDSILSSYNEQFF; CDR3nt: TGTGCCAGCAGTGACTCGATTTTGAGCTCCTACAATGAGCAGTTCTTC
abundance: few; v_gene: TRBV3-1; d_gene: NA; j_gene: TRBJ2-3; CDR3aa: CASSQMAQRSDTQYF; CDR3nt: TGTGCCAGCAGCCAAATGGCCCAGCGGTCAGATACGCAGTATTTT
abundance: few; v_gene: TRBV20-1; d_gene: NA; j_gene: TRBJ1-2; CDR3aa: CSARDLGGNGYTF; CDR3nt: TGCAGTGCTAGAGATTTGGGGGGAAATGGCTACACCTTC
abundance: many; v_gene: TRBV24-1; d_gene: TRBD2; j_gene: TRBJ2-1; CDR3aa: CATGLAGGNEQFF; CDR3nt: TGTGCCACTGGACTAGCGGGGGGCAATGAGCAGTTCTTC
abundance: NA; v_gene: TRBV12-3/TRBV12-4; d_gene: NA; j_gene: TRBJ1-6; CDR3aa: CASSPQTFSYNSPLHF; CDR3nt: TGTGCCAGCAGTCCTCAGACTTTCTCCTATAATTCACCCCTCCACTTT
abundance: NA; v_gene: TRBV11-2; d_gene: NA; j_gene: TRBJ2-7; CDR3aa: CASSRMGLQLEQYF; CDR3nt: TGTGCCAGCAGCCGAATGGGACTCCAGTTGGAGCAGTACTTC
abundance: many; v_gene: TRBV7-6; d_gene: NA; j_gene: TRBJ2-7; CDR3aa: CASSPNERGSSYEQYF; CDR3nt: TGTGCCAGCAGCCCTAACGAGCGTGGCAGCTCCTACGAGCAGTACTTC
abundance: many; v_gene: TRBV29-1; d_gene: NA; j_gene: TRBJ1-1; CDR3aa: CSVERGLNTEAFF; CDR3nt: TGCAGCGTTGAAAGAGGTTTGAACACTGAAGCTTTCTTT
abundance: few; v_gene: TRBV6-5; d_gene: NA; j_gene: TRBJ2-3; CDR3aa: CASSYSSFGQTDTQYF; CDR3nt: TGTGCCAGCAGTTACTCTTCATTTGGTCAAACAGATACGCAGTATTTT
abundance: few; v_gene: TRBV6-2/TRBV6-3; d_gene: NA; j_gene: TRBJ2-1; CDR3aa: CASSYGPNNEQFF; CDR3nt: TGTGCCAGCAGTTATGGCCCTAACAATGAGCAGTTCTTC
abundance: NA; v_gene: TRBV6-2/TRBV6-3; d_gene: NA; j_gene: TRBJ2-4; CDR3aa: CASSSTVAKNIQYF; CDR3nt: TGTGCCAGCAGTTCGACGGTAGCCAAAAACATTCAGTACTTC
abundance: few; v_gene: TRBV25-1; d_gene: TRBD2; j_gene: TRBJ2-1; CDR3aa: CASSESGRSYNEQFF; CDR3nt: TGTGCCAGCAGTGAAAGCGGGAGGTCCTACAATGAGCAGTTCTTC
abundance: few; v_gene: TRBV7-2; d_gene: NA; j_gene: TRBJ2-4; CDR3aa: CASSSKNIQYF; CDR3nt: TGTGCCAGCAGCTCCAAAAACATTCAGTACTTC
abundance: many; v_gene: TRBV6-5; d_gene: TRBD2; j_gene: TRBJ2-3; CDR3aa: CASMPSRGADTQYF; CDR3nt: TGTGCCAGCATGCCAAGTCGGGGGGCAGATACGCAGTATTTT
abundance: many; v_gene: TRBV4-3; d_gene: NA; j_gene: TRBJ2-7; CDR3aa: CASSQDMRGSYEQYF; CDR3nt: TGCGCCAGCAGCCAAGATATGAGAGGGTCCTACGAGCAGTACTTC
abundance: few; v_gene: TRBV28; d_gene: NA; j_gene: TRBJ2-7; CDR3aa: CASSFAGGLTYEQYF; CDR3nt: TGTGCCAGCAGTTTCGCAGGGGGACTAACCTACGAGCAGTACTTC
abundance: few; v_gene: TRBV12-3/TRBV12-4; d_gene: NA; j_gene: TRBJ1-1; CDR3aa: CASSVGAAGTAEAFF; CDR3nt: TGTGCCAGCAGTGTGGGGGCGGCGGGAACGGCTGAAGCTTTCTTT
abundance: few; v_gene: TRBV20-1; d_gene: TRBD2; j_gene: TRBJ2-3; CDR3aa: CSVPGLAASTDTQYF; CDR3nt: TGCAGTGTTCCGGGACTAGCGGCTAGCACAGATACGCAGTATTTT